This is a list of T cell receptor beta chains from one sample in a study of shared clonotypes between healthy human individuals. Assay: immunoSEQ multiplex PCR; the TCRdb copy retains only in-frame clones and omits some. The sample lists just over 2,000,000 clones, roughly 94% seen once, with under 0.15% in the top ten. The sequencing input was naive CD4+ T cells sorted from blood. The receptors shown here come from a man younger than 30 in good health. CDR3s include the opening cysteine and the closing phenylalanine or tryptophan. Fields, in order: J gene, V gene, clone size, D gene, CDR3 DNA, CDR3 protein. D genes are given only for firm matches. A row's size may be missing; if present it is once, few, many or a size class.

J: TRBJ1-5; V: TRBV11-2; size: once; D: TRBD1; DNA: TGTGCCAGCAGCTTACAGGGGGGATACAATCAGCCCCAGCATTTT; CDR3: CASSLQGGYNQPQHF
J: TRBJ2-7; V: TRBV5-1; size: -; D: -; DNA: TGCGCCAGCAGCCTCGAGGGTCTCACCTACGAGCAGTACTTC; CDR3: CASSLEGLTYEQYF
J: TRBJ1-1; V: TRBV30; size: -; D: -; DNA: TGTGCCTGGGCTAACAGGGCGTGGAACACTGAAGCTTTCTTT; CDR3: CAWANRAWNTEAFF
J: TRBJ1-5; V: TRBV2; size: -; D: -; DNA: TGTGCCAGCAGTGGAGGGTACGGCAATCAGCCCCAGCATTTT; CDR3: CASSGGYGNQPQHF
J: TRBJ2-7; V: TRBV11-2; size: -; D: -; DNA: TGTGCCAGCAGCTTAGATCGGACTCGCGTCTCCTACGAGCAGTACTTC; CDR3: CASSLDRTRVSYEQYF
J: TRBJ1-3; V: TRBV19; size: -; D: -; DNA: TGTGCCAGTAGTATATTATCACAGGCAGGGACCCCCTCTGGAAACACCATATATTTT; CDR3: CASSILSQAGTPSGNTIYF
J: TRBJ1-1; V: TRBV6-5; size: -; D: -; DNA: TGTGCCAGCACTCACGGCCCTGAAGCTTTCTTT; CDR3: CASTHGPEAFF
J: TRBJ1-1; V: TRBV9; size: -; D: -; DNA: TGTGCCAGCAGCGTAGCCGGCAGCCTAAACACTGAAGCTTTCTTT; CDR3: CASSVAGSLNTEAFF
J: TRBJ2-7; V: TRBV5-6; size: -; D: TRBD2; DNA: TGTGCCAGCAGCTCAAAACGGCTAGCGGGAGGGCCCTACGAGCAGTACTTC; CDR3: CASSSKRLAGGPYEQYF
J: TRBJ1-1; V: TRBV29-1; size: once; D: -; DNA: TGCAGCGTAGCAGGGGAGTGGAACACTGAAGCTTTCTTT; CDR3: CSVAGEWNTEAFF
J: TRBJ2-5; V: TRBV9; size: -; D: -; DNA: TGTGCCAGCAGCGTAGACCCCAGCCAAGAGACCCAGTACTTC; CDR3: CASSVDPSQETQYF
J: TRBJ2-7; V: TRBV6-6; size: -; D: -; DNA: TGTGCCAGCAGTTACGGCTTTGGGGGCGAGCAGTACTTC; CDR3: CASSYGFGGEQYF
J: TRBJ1-5; V: TRBV4-1; size: -; D: -; DNA: TGCGCCAGCAGCCAAGATGTGTCCAGCAATCAGCCCCAGCATTTT; CDR3: CASSQDVSSNQPQHF
J: TRBJ1-5; V: TRBV28; size: -; D: TRBD1; DNA: TGTGCCAGCAAAGACAGGGGTAGGGCGGCTCAGCCCCAGCATTTT; CDR3: CASKDRGRAAQPQHF
J: TRBJ1-1; V: TRBV27; size: -; D: TRBD1; DNA: TGTGCCAGCAGTCAACAGGGGGCGCCGAACACTGAAGCTTTCTTT; CDR3: CASSQQGAPNTEAFF
J: TRBJ2-7; V: TRBV27; size: once; D: -; DNA: TGTGCCAGCAGTCGCGCCCGGGGGACTGGGAGCTCCTACGAGCAGTACTTC; CDR3: CASSRARGTGSSYEQYF
J: TRBJ2-7; V: TRBV28; size: -; D: -; DNA: TGTGCCAGCAGTTTATGGGGGAAGAGCTCCTACGAGCAGTACTTC; CDR3: CASSLWGKSSYEQYF
J: TRBJ2-2; V: TRBV27; size: -; D: -; DNA: TGTGCCAGCAGTTTTCTAGCGAGCACCGGGGAGCTGTTTTTT; CDR3: CASSFLASTGELFF
J: TRBJ2-5; V: TRBV5-1; size: -; D: -; DNA: TGCGCCAGCAGCTCCCCTTTGCCAACCCAAGAGACCCAGTACTTC; CDR3: CASSSPLPTQETQYF
J: TRBJ1-1; V: TRBV10-2; size: -; D: TRBD1; DNA: TGCGCCAGCAGTGACCACAGGGGGCCGGGTGAAGCTTTCTTT; CDR3: CASSDHRGPGEAFF
J: TRBJ1-3; V: TRBV11-2; size: -; D: -; DNA: TGTGCCAGCAGCGGCATCCGGGACACCCTCTCTGGAAACACCATATATTTT; CDR3: CASSGIRDTLSGNTIYF
J: TRBJ1-2; V: TRBV13; size: few; D: -; DNA: TGTGCCAGCAGCCCGACCTCCGCGGCTTTGGCTAACTATGGCTACACCTTC; CDR3: CASSPTSAALANYGYTF
J: TRBJ2-7; V: TRBV18; size: -; D: -; DNA: TGTGCCAGCTCACCCGACAACGTTTTTTACTCCTACGAGCAGTACTTC; CDR3: CASSPDNVFYSYEQYF
J: TRBJ2-2; V: TRBV29-1; size: -; D: TRBD2; DNA: TGCAGCGTTGATCCTAGCGGGAGTTCCACCGGGGAGCTGTTTTTT; CDR3: CSVDPSGSSTGELFF
J: TRBJ1-1; V: TRBV19; size: once; D: -; DNA: TGTGCCAGTAGATGGGCCGGAGGGTACACTGAAGCTTTCTTT; CDR3: CASRWAGGYTEAFF
J: TRBJ1-1; V: TRBV11-2; size: once; D: -; DNA: TGTGCCAGCAGCACCCTAAAAGGGACAACCACTGAAGCTTTCTTT; CDR3: CASSTLKGTTTEAFF
J: TRBJ1-3; V: TRBV30; size: -; D: TRBD1; DNA: TGTGCCTGCCCAGGGGGTGGCGGAAACACCATATATTTT; CDR3: CACPGGGGNTIYF
J: TRBJ2-4; V: TRBV18; size: -; D: -; DNA: TGTGCCAGCTCACCACCTCAGGAAACCTTAGCCAAAAACATTCAGTACTTC; CDR3: CASSPPQETLAKNIQYF
J: TRBJ1-6; V: TRBV7-2; size: -; D: -; DNA: TGTGCCAGCAGCTTACGGGGAGGCTCCTATAATTCACCCCTCCACTTT; CDR3: CASSLRGGSYNSPLHF
J: TRBJ1-6; V: TRBV7-3; size: -; D: -; DNA: TGTGCCAGCAGCTTAGACGGGATCAATTCACCCCTCCACTTT; CDR3: CASSLDGINSPLHF
J: TRBJ2-4; V: TRBV25-1; size: -; D: -; DNA: TGTGCCAGCAGTGCATCCGGCCCCTTAAACATTCAGTACTTC; CDR3: CASSASGPLNIQYF
J: TRBJ1-2; V: TRBV5-4; size: -; D: -; DNA: TGTGCCAGCAGCACGGCCGCTTTACGTCCCTATGGCTACACCTTC; CDR3: CASSTAALRPYGYTF
J: TRBJ1-5; V: TRBV11-3; size: -; D: TRBD1; DNA: TGTGCGACCCACTTGGGGGGAGACAGGGGAAGTCGGTATAGCAATCAGCCCCAGCATTTT; CDR3: CATHLGGDRGSRYSNQPQHF
J: TRBJ1-1; V: TRBV2; size: many; D: -; DNA: TGTGCCAGCAGGACGACAGCGGTGGGAACTGAAGCTTTCTTT; CDR3: CASRTTAVGTEAFF
J: TRBJ2-3; V: TRBV27; size: -; D: TRBD1; DNA: TGTGCCAGCACCACAAACGGACAGGGACCAGATACGCAGTATTTT; CDR3: CASTTNGQGPDTQYF
J: TRBJ2-7; V: TRBV5-4; size: -; D: -; DNA: TGTGCCAGCAGCTCGGGCCTGGTATCCTACGAGCAGTACTTC; CDR3: CASSSGLVSYEQYF
J: TRBJ2-7; V: TRBV11-3; size: -; D: -; DNA: TGTGCCAGCAGTTCCACCCCCTACGAGCAGTACTTC; CDR3: CASSSTPYEQYF
J: TRBJ2-7; V: TRBV30; size: -; D: -; DNA: TGTGCCTGGAGTAGCGGCCGACAACTGGGTAGATACGAGCAGTACTTC; CDR3: CAWSSGRQLGRYEQYF
J: TRBJ1-6; V: TRBV2; size: -; D: -; DNA: TGTGCCAGCAGTCTCGGGACCGTCCCCAATTCACCCCTCCACTTT; CDR3: CASSLGTVPNSPLHF
J: TRBJ1-6; V: TRBV10-1; size: few; D: -; DNA: TGCGCCAGCAGTGATCAGGGAAATTCACCCCTCCACTTT; CDR3: CASSDQGNSPLHF
J: TRBJ1-1; V: TRBV15; size: -; D: -; DNA: TGTGCCACAAGGGAAGGAGGGAACACTGAAGCTTTCTTT; CDR3: CATREGGNTEAFF
J: TRBJ2-1; V: TRBV19; size: -; D: TRBD2; DNA: TGTGCCAGTAGGCCTACTAGCGGAGTATACAATGAGCAGTTCTTC; CDR3: CASRPTSGVYNEQFF
J: TRBJ2-1; V: TRBV18; size: -; D: TRBD2; DNA: TGTGCCAGCTCACTAGCGGGGGGGCCCGGTGAGCAGTTCTTC; CDR3: CASSLAGGPGEQFF
J: TRBJ1-5; V: TRBV30; size: -; D: -; DNA: TGTGCCTGGAGCGGGGGGGGCCCACATCAGCCCCAGCATTTT; CDR3: CAWSGGGPHQPQHF
J: TRBJ1-4; V: TRBV28; size: -; D: TRBD1; DNA: TGTGCCAGCAGTCCGTCACAGGGGTCAACTAATGGAAAACTGTTTTTT; CDR3: CASSPSQGSTNGKLFF
J: TRBJ2-7; V: TRBV30; size: -; D: -; DNA: TGTGCCTGGAGTGTCACTAGGTACGAGCAGTACTTC; CDR3: CAWSVTRYEQYF
J: TRBJ2-4; V: TRBV4-2; size: -; D: -; DNA: TGTGCCAGCAGCCTCCGACTGGGGGCTGACAAAAACATTCAGTACTTC; CDR3: CASSLRLGADKNIQYF
J: TRBJ1-4; V: TRBV6-5; size: -; D: -; DNA: TGTGCCAGTCAAGGAGGGAAAACTAATGAAAAACTGTTTTTT; CDR3: CASQGGKTNEKLFF
J: TRBJ2-1; V: TRBV7-2; size: -; D: TRBD2; DNA: TGTGCCGCCGGGCTAGCGGGAAACTACAATGAGCAGTTCTTC; CDR3: CAAGLAGNYNEQFF
J: TRBJ2-4; V: TRBV29-1; size: -; D: -; DNA: TGCAGCGTTGAAGATCGCACACCAGCCAAAAACATTCAGTACTTC; CDR3: CSVEDRTPAKNIQYF
J: TRBJ2-3; V: TRBV10-3; size: -; D: TRBD2; DNA: TGTGCCAACTCGGGGGGGGCAGATACGCAGTATTTT; CDR3: CANSGGADTQYF
J: TRBJ2-7; V: TRBV11-2; size: -; D: -; DNA: TGTGCCAGCAGCGACCTGACGGGGAGCTCCTACGAGCAGTACTTC; CDR3: CASSDLTGSSYEQYF
J: TRBJ1-1; V: TRBV18; size: -; D: -; DNA: TGTGCCAGCTCACCTTCCCGAGATTCCGAAGCTTTCTTT; CDR3: CASSPSRDSEAFF
J: TRBJ2-6; V: TRBV5-1; size: -; D: -; DNA: TGCGCCAGCAGCTTTGGTTCCTCTGGGGCCAACGTCCTGACTTTC; CDR3: CASSFGSSGANVLTF
J: TRBJ1-1; V: TRBV10-3; size: -; D: -; DNA: TGTGCCATCAGTGAAGACCAGAACACTGAAGCTTTCTTT; CDR3: CAISEDQNTEAFF
J: TRBJ1-5; V: TRBV12-5; size: -; D: -; DNA: TGTGCTAGTGGTTTGGTACTGGGTATAGCCAATCAGCCCCAGCATTTT; CDR3: CASGLVLGIANQPQHF
J: TRBJ1-6; V: TRBV5-4; size: -; D: TRBD1; DNA: TGTGCCAGCAGCTCGGGACAGGTGATATCACCCCTCCACTTT; CDR3: CASSSGQVISPLHF